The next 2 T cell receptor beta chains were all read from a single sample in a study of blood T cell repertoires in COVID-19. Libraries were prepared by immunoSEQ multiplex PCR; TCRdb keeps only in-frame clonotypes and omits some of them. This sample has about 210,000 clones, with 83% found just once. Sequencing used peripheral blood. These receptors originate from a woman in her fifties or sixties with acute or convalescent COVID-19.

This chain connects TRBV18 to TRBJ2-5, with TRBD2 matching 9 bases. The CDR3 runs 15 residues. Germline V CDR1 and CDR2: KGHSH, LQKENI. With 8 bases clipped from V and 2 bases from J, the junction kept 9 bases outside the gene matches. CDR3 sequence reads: CASRKTSGLQETQYF. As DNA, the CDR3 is TGTGCCAGCCGTAAGACTAGCGGATTACAAGAGACCCAGTACTTC.

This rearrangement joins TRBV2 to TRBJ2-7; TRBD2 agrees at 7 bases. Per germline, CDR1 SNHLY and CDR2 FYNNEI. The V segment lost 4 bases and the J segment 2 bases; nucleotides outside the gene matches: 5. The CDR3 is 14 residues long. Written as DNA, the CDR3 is TGTGCCAGCAGTGCGAAAGCGGGACCCTACGAGCAGTACTTC. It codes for CASSAKAGPYEQYF.